These 15 T cell receptor beta chains were all obtained from the same sample, sequenced in a study of blood T cell repertoires in COVID-19. Assay: immunoSEQ multiplex PCR; the TCRdb copy retains only in-frame clones and omits some. The table lists roughly 150,000 clones, roughly 77% of them singletons. Sequenced: peripheral blood. These receptors were taken from a man aged 55 to 70 with acute or convalescent COVID-19.

This rearrangement joins TRBV28 to TRBJ2-1; D is ambiguous. Trimming left V 6 bases short and J 10 bases short, with 19 bases between. Germline loops: CDR1 MDHEN, CDR2 SYDVKM. The CDR3 runs 14 residues. CDR3 protein: CASSLLGARKEQFF. CDR3 coding DNA: TGTGCCAGCAGCCTCCTAGGTGCACGAAAGGAGCAGTTCTTC.

The sample holds a few counts of this clone. This chain joins TRBV11-2 and TRBJ1-3; the D gene is possibly TRBD1 (6 bases). Trimming pared 5 bases from V and 0 bases from J, leaving 11 bases between. CDR1 is SGHAT, CDR2 FQNNGV, per germline. The CDR3 spans 15 residues. The CDR3 reads CASSTGINSGNTIYF. The CDR3 nucleotides are TGTGCCAGCAGCACAGGGATTAACTCTGGAAACACCATATATTTT.

The chain recombines TRBV6-1 with TRBJ1-2; TRBD1 is a possible D gene (5 bases). Trimming pared 2 bases from V and 6 bases from J, leaving 13 bases between. The CDR3 is 14 residues long. Germline V lookup: CDR1 MNHNS, CDR2 SASEGT. The CDR3 bases are TGTGCCAGCAGTGAACAGGGAAGATTTGATGGCTACACCTTC. Amino acid sequence: CASSEQGRFDGYTF.

The chain carries TRBV7-9 and TRBJ2-2, with D perhaps TRBD1 (5 bases). The CDR3 is 15 residues long. Per germline, CDR1 SEHNR and CDR2 FQNEAQ (reference sequence). Deletions cut 5 bases from V and 1 base from J, with 11 bases between. CDR3 bases: TGTGCCAGCAGCGGTCGAACAGGGAACACCGGGGAGCTGTTTTTT. It is translated as CASSGRTGNTGELFF.

This rearrangement joins TRBV30 to TRBJ2-5, with 8 bases fitting TRBD2. Germline V gene lookup returns CDR1 GTSNPN and CDR2 SVGIG (reference sequence). CDR3 length: 13 amino acids. The trim removed 2 bases at V and 4 bases at J, leaving 3 bases unmatched. The CDR3 DNA follows: TGTGCCTGGAGTCACCTAGCGGGAGAGACCCAGTACTTC. Its protein is CAWSHLAGETQYF. Full variable domain (remainder filled in from reference TRBV30 and TRBJ2-5): SQTIHQWPATLVQPVGSPLSLECTVEGTSNPNLYWYRQAAGRGLQLLFYSVGIGQISSEVPQNLSASRPQDRQFILSSKKLLLSDSGFYLCAWSHLAGETQYFGPGTRLLVL.

This clone was detected many times. This sequence joins TRBV6-5 and TRBJ1-2, with D tentatively TRBD1 (6 bases). The germline gives CDR1 MNHEY, CDR2 SVGAGI. The CDR3 totals 13 residues. Deletions cut 5 bases from V and 3 bases from J, with 10 bases between. As DNA, the CDR3 is TGTGCCAGCAGTACGGCAGGGGACTATGGCTACACCTTC. The encoded protein is CASSTAGDYGYTF.

This sequence joins TRBV3-1 (or the pseudogene TRBV3-2) and TRBJ2-1; 10 nucleotides agree with TRBD2. V lost 4 bases and J lost 0; bases outside the gene matches: 6. Germline CDR1 reads LGHDT; CDR2 reads YNNKEL (reference sequence). The CDR3 covers 17 residues. In DNA, the CDR3 is TGTGCCAGCAGCCTGACTAGCGGGTTCGACTCCTACAATGAGCAGTTCTTC. This encodes CASSLTSGFDSYNEQFF.

The CDR3 coding sequence is TGTGCCAGTAGTATGGACAGCACTGAAGCTTTCTTT. Its protein is CASSMDSTEAFF. The V and J genes are TRBV19 and TRBJ1-1, with a weak D call TRBD1 (6 bases). The CDR3 consists of 12 residues. Per germline, CDR1 LNHDA and CDR2 SQIVND (reference sequence). V lost 3 bases and J 4 bases, leaving 6 bases between the germline ends.

This clone appeared once. The chain links TRBV6-6 to TRBJ1-1, with D perhaps TRBD1 (6 bases). V lost 5 bases, J lost 5 bases, and 12 bases lay in between. CDR3 size: 13 residues. Germline values: CDR1 MNHNY, CDR2 SVGAGI (reference sequence). The CDR3 DNA follows: TGTGCCAGCAGTAGTGAAGGGGGAACTGAAGCTTTCTTT. Residues: CASSSEGGTEAFF.

The rearrangement links TRBV16 to TRBJ1-2, with D possibly being TRBD1 (6 bases). V was shortened by 2 bases and J by 4 bases, with 14 bases between the two germline ends. The CDR3 is 15 amino acids. The germline CDR1 and CDR2 sequences are KGHSY and FQNENV. CDR3 sequence: CASSQDYREGYGYTF. Here the CDR3 DNA reads TGTGCCAGCAGCCAAGACTACAGGGAGGGCTATGGCTACACCTTC. The whole variable domain, remainder taken from reference TRBV16 and TRBJ1-2, is GEEVAQTPKHLVRGEGQKAKLYCAPIKGHSYVFWYQQVLKNEFKFLISFQNENVFDETGMPKERFSAKCLPNSPCSLEIQATKLEDSAVYFCASSQDYREGYGYTFGSGTRLTVV.

This clone appeared a few times. This chain connects TRBV29-1 to TRBJ2-7, with 7 bases aligning to TRBD2. Germline loops: CDR1 SQVTM, CDR2 ANQGSEA. The CDR3 spans 14 residues. J was trimmed by 3 bases and V by 6 bases; bases with no gene match: 11. The CDR3 here is CSVTPGWEGYEQYF. The CDR3 DNA reads TGCAGCGTCACCCCGGGTTGGGAGGGCTACGAGCAGTACTTC.

This sequence joins TRBV6-5 and TRBJ2-7; TRBD1 might be the D (6 bases). V lost 6 bases to trimming and J lost 3 bases, with 15 bases between them. Germline assignment: CDR1 MNHEY and CDR2 SVGAGI. The CDR3 sequence is 14 residues long. The CDR3 DNA sequence: TGTGCCAGCAGCCGCCAACAGGGCGGCTACGAGCAGTACTTC. This codes for CASSRQQGGYEQYF.

The chain carries TRBV5-1 and TRBJ2-2; D unresolved. The V and J ends lost 6 bases and 8 bases respectively, with 17 bases between them. The CDR3 spans 14 residues. Germline CDR1 SGHRS, CDR2 YFSETQ. CDR3 bases: TGCGCCAGCAAACCGTTATCTAGTGTTGGGGAGCTGTTTTTT. Its protein product is CASKPLSSVGELFF.

This clone has at least ten counts. The gene calls are TRBV10-2 and TRBJ2-7, with D perhaps matching TRBD2 (6 bases). The CDR3 sequence is 12 residues long. With 9 bases removed from V and 0 bases from J, the gap between germline ends came to 9 bases. Germline loops: CDR1 WSHSY, CDR2 SAAADI. The CDR3 nucleotides read TGCGCCAGTCGGGACTCCTCCTACGAGCAGTACTTC. Protein product: CASRDSSYEQYF.

The chain uses TRBV15 and TRBJ1-2; no clear D. Trimming shortened V by 1 base and J by 1 base, and 10 bases separated the two germline ends. The CDR3 loop spans 15 amino acids. The germline V gene encodes CDR1 LNHNV and CDR2 YYDKDF (reference sequence). CDR3 region: CATSRAGAYNYGYTF. For the CDR3, the DNA is TGTGCCACCAGCAGAGCTGGAGCGTATAACTATGGCTACACCTTC.